The 4 T cell receptor beta chains given below trace back to one sample, sequenced in a study of blood T cell repertoires in COVID-19. Using immunoSEQ multiplex PCR, the repertoire was profiled, and TCRdb retains in-frame clones only, with some absent. The sample yields 120,000 or so clones, more than 65% seen once. The sequenced material came from peripheral blood. The receptors were sampled from a woman aged 70 to 79 with acute or convalescent COVID-19.

CDR3 sequence reads: CAPGESLAKNIQYF. The DNA for the CDR3 is TGTGCCCCCGGTGAGTCTTTAGCCAAAAACATTCAGTACTTC. V usage is TRBV6-5 and J usage is TRBJ2-4; no firm D call. This CDR3 is 14 amino acids long. V was clipped by 11 bases and J by 0 bases, with 14 bases between them. Germline V lookup: CDR1 MNHEY, CDR2 SVGAGI.

J is TRBJ1-2 and V is TRBV4-3, with D hard to call. CDR3 length: 16 amino acids. Germline V CDR1 and CDR2: LGHNA, YSLEER. Trimming cost V 1 base and J 3 bases, with 15 bases left between them. CDR3 in amino acids: CASSQASRPGHYGYTF. DNA for the CDR3: TGCGCCAGCAGCCAAGCCTCGAGACCAGGCCACTATGGCTACACCTTC.

The chain combines TRBV4-3 with TRBJ2-1; a weak D match, TRBD2 (7 bases). V was cut by 0 bases and J by 9 bases, with 21 bases left in between. The CDR3 loop spans 17 amino acids. Germline loops: CDR1 LGHNA, CDR2 YSLEER. The CDR3 DNA sequence: TGCGCCAGCAGCCAAGATCCGGCTGGGGGGGGGCTCGTTGAGCAGTTCTTC. It codes for CASSQDPAGGGLVEQFF.

V gene TRBV27 combines with J gene TRBJ2-1; 8 bases agree with TRBD2. This CDR3 contains 17 residues. Per germline, CDR1 MNHEY and CDR2 SMNVEV (reference sequence). V shed 4 bases and J 4 bases; nucleotides not matched to a gene: 12. CDR3 loop: CASSYAVGGGGYNEQFF. For the CDR3, the DNA is TGTGCCAGCAGTTATGCGGTCGGGGGGGGAGGATACAATGAGCAGTTCTTC.